This TCR beta chain was sequenced during a study of T cell responses to AZD1222 COVID-19 vaccine. Findings and limits, study-wide: Donors were chiefly white British, with a greater number of females, and clonal diversity was perhaps underestimated. The study identified only six AZD1222 recipients as seropositive at baseline. Reportedly, nearly half the spike-specific TCRs target unmutated variant regions.

For this clone: Its specificity is unknown.

Repertoires were generated with immunoSEQ multiplex PCR, while TCRdb's copy carries only in-frame clones and drops some. This repertoire shows some 100,000 clones, more than 70% found once; its top ten account for roughly 4%. The CDR3 extends over 16 amino acids. V lost 1 base to trimming and J lost 4 bases, with 13 bases between them. The germline V gene encodes CDR1 SGHAT and CDR2 FQNNGV. The rearrangement links TRBV11-2 to TRBJ2-2; tentatively, D is TRBD1 (5 bases). This TCR was sampled from an adult who received the AZD1222 COVID-19 vaccine. The specimen comprised peripheral blood, sampled 28 days after the second AZD1222 dose. CDR3 sequence: CASSLVGQGRTGELFF. The CDR3 DNA sequence: TGTGCCAGCAGCTTAGTCGGTCAGGGTCGCACCGGGGAGCTGTTTTTT. Full variable domain (remainder filled in from reference TRBV11-2 and TRBJ2-2): EAGVAQSPRYKIIEKRQSVAFWCNPISGHATLYWYQQILGQGPKLLIQFQNNGVVDDSQLPKDRFSAERLKGVDSTLKIQPAKLEDSAVYLCASSLVGQGRTGELFFGEGSRLTVL.